This T cell receptor (beta chain) was sequenced for a study of T-cell reconstitution after alpha-beta-depleted transplantation in children. The CDR3 is made up of 16 amino acids. V gave up 2 bases and J gave up 0 bases, with 13 bases separating them. Germline values: CDR1 SEHNR, CDR2 FQNEAQ (reference sequence). The table lists this clonotype with many counts. Unique molecular identifiers featured in how the TCRbeta library was prepared. TCRdb reanalysed the PCR reads using MiXCR and keeps one entry per CDR3 protein. The sample holds about 610,000 distinct CDR3 sequences, approximately 10% seen once. This rearrangement joins TRBV7-9 to TRBJ1-1, with a weak D call TRBD1 (5 bases). This material consisted of PBMCs from the stem cell graft donor, taken from the stem cell graft. The sequence was collected from a human donor who donated a stem cell graft to a child with acute myeloid leukemia. The CDR3 bases are TGTGCCAGCAGCTTATGGGTGGGACCGATGAACACTGAAGCTTTCTTT. It encodes CASSLWVGPMNTEAFF.